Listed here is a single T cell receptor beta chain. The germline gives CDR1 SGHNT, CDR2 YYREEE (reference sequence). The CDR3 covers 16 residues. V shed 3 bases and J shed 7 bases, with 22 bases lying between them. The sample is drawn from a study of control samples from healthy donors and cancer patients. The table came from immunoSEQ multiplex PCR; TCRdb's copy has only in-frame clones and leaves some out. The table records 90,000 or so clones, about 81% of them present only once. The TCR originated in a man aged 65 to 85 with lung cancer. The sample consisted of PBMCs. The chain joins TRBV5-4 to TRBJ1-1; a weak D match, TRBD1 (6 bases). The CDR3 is CASSSPGREGENEAFF. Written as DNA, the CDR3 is TGTGCCAGCAGCTCCCCGGGGAGGGAGGGGGAGAATGAAGCTTTCTTT.